The subject of this entry is one T cell receptor (beta chain). The sample originates from a study of blood T cell repertoires in COVID-19. Across the study: PBMCs, B-cell-depleted T cells, or T cells were the source of the cDNA or gDNA that made up the material.

Between the trimmed V and J ends, which lost 3 bases and 4 bases, there was a span of 7 bases. This CDR3 is 13 amino acids long. In the original workflow: The assay estimated nucleated cells by amplifying reference gene primers. TCRdb keeps only in-frame clones here, not all; method: immunoSEQ multiplex PCR. That table furnishes V, J and clone size, whereas the DNA furnished D and trimming. The table lists some 200,000 clones, around 84% of them singletons. Sequencing was done on a sample of peripheral blood. This chain uses TRBV12-3 or TRBV12-4 with TRBJ2-1, with unresolved D. The sequence was collected from a human donor in a cohort sampled during active COVID-19. As DNA, the CDR3 is TGTGCCAGCAGTTTCTCTCAGTACAATGAGCAGTTCTTC. This encodes CASSFSQYNEQFF.